These 17 T cell receptor beta chains share one sample of origin, sequenced in a study of T cell changes during pregnancy in multiple sclerosis. The protocol was immunoSEQ multiplex PCR, while the TCRdb copy is restricted to in-frame clones and leaves out a portion. The table lists about 99,000 clones, around 94% of them singletons, with around 0.84% in the top ten. The sample in question was peripheral blood, obtained after pregnancy. Receptor source: a female donor with multiple sclerosis, enrolled in a pregnancy study.

The chain links TRBV14 to TRBJ2-7; 10 bases match TRBD1. V lost 4 bases to trimming and J lost 1 base; unmatched junction nucleotides: 7. Germline V lookup: CDR1 SGHDN, CDR2 FVKESK. The CDR3 loop spans 16 amino acids. The CDR3: CASSRDRGPYSYEQYF. CDR3 sequence (DNA): TGTGCCAGCAGCCGCGACAGGGGGCCTTATTCCTACGAGCAGTACTTC.

This chain connects TRBV4-2 to TRBJ2-7, with TRBD1 identical over 12 bases. The V segment lost 4 bases and the J segment 7 bases; nucleotides outside the gene matches: 14. This CDR3 spans 17 amino acids. The V gene's germline CDR1 is LGHNA and CDR2 YNFKEQ. The CDR3 region has the DNA TGTGCCAGCAGCCCCTCAGTCTTGGGACAGGGGGCATGGGAGCAGTACTTC. It specifies CASSPSVLGQGAWEQYF.

The chain combines TRBV15 with TRBJ2-1, with TRBD2 as a possible D gene (6 bases). The V and J ends lost 6 bases and 3 bases respectively, with 15 bases between them. The CDR3 loop spans 15 amino acids. Germline V gene lookup returns CDR1 LNHNV and CDR2 YYDKDF (reference sequence). As DNA, the CDR3 is TGTGCCACCAGTCCCAGACTAGAAAGCTACAATGAGCAGTTCTTC. Encoded protein: CATSPRLESYNEQFF.

The chain recombines TRBV20-1 with TRBJ2-1; 7 nucleotides match TRBD1. The germline CDR1 and CDR2 sequences are DFQATT and SNEGSKA (reference sequence). This CDR3 contains 11 residues. The trim removed 6 bases at V and 16 bases at J, leaving 12 bases unmatched. The CDR3 protein is CSAPKGASFFF. The DNA of the CDR3 is TGCAGTGCGCCGAAGGGGGCTAGCTTTTTCTTC.

The genes are TRBV18 and TRBJ2-3; 12 nucleotides line up with TRBD2. Germline V gene data show CDR1 as KGHSH and CDR2 as LQKENI. With 3 bases clipped from V and 5 bases from J, the junction kept 6 bases outside the gene matches. This CDR3 has 16 amino acids. CDR3 in DNA: TGTGCCAGCTCACCCCTAGCGGGGGGGCCTAAAGATACGCAGTATTTT. As protein: CASSPLAGGPKDTQYF.

The chain combines TRBV10-3 with TRBJ2-1; 8 bases map to TRBD1. V lost 3 bases, J lost 3 bases, and 7 bases stayed unmatched. Germline V gene data show CDR1 as ENHRY and CDR2 as SYGVKD. This CDR3 has 16 amino acids. The CDR3 spells CAISEWLTGDYNEQFF. CDR3 coding DNA: TGTGCCATCAGTGAATGGTTGACAGGGGACTACAATGAGCAGTTCTTC.

This rearrangement joins TRBV2 to TRBJ1-4; 7 bases match TRBD1. This CDR3 has 16 residues. V gave up 9 bases and J gave up 2 bases; unmatched junction bases: 12. Germline CDR1 reads SNHLY; CDR2 reads FYNNEI. The CDR3: CASSNDRAYTNEKLFF. CDR3 nucleotides: TGTGCCAGTTCCAATGACAGGGCTTATACTAATGAAAAACTGTTTTTT.

The V call is TRBV7-3, the J call TRBJ2-7, with D possibly being TRBD2 (6 bases). Germline loops: CDR1 SGHTA, CDR2 FQGTGA. This CDR3 contains 13 residues. Deletions cut 1 base from V and 6 bases from J, with 10 bases between. Here the CDR3 DNA reads TGTGCCAGCAGCTTAAACCAGGGAGGCGAGCAGTACTTC. Its translation is CASSLNQGGEQYF.

The chain is built from TRBV7-9 and TRBJ2-7; D gene ambiguous. CDR3 length: 15 amino acids. The ends were cut back, 1 base at V and 2 bases at J, with 12 bases in the middle. Germline V gene data show CDR1 as SEHNR and CDR2 as FQNEAQ (reference sequence). The CDR3 protein is CASSLGGAWAYEQYF. In DNA form, the CDR3 reads TGTGCCAGCAGCTTAGGCGGAGCCTGGGCCTACGAGCAGTACTTC.

Here the CDR3 reads CAISPGQFTGELFF. The CDR3, as DNA: TGTGCCATCAGCCCCGGACAGTTCACCGGGGAGCTGTTTTTT. The rearrangement uses TRBV10-3 and TRBJ2-2; the D gene is possibly TRBD1 (6 bases). V was cut by 6 bases and J by 4 bases, with 12 bases left in between. CDR1 and CDR2 (germline): ENHRY, SYGVKD. The CDR3 is 14 amino acids.

This chain uses TRBV7-6 with TRBJ1-1, with D possibly TRBD1 on 6 matching bases. Germline CDR1 and CDR2: SGHVS and FNYEAQ. The CDR3 covers 15 residues. The V end lost 5 bases, the J end lost 4 bases, and 17 bases lay between the germline ends. In DNA, the CDR3 is TGTGCCAGCAGCCTGTTGGGGGCTAGAGGCACTGAAGCTTTCTTT. Translating gives CASSLLGARGTEAFF.

The gene calls are TRBV10-3 and TRBJ1-3, with no clear D. Looked up from germline, CDR1 is ENHRY and CDR2 is SYGVKD. V dropped 8 bases and J dropped 2 bases, with 4 bases sitting between them. The CDR3 consists of 11 residues. The CDR3 DNA reads as TGTGCCATCTCTCCTGGAAACACCATATATTTT. Translating gives CAISPGNTIYF.

The chain joins TRBV13 to TRBJ1-5; tentatively, D is TRBD1 (5 bases). Germline values: CDR1 PRHDT, CDR2 FYEKMQ (reference sequence). Trimming took 5 bases from V and 0 from J, leaving 11 bases between them. This CDR3 has 15 residues. The CDR3: CASSLGGVSNQPQHF. The CDR3 DNA sequence: TGTGCCAGCAGCCTGGGGGGTGTTAGCAATCAGCCCCAGCATTTT. The whole variable domain, remainder taken from reference TRBV13 and TRBJ1-5, is AAGVIQSPRHLIKEKRETATLKCYPIPRHDTVYWYQQGPGQDPQFLISFYEKMQSDKGSIPDRFSAQQFSDYHSELNMSSLELGDSALYFCASSLGGVSNQPQHFGDGTRLSIL.

V and J are TRBV5-1 and TRBJ1-1, with TRBD1 as a possible D gene (6 bases). The CDR3 contains 14 residues. CDR1 is SGHRS and CDR2 is YFSETQ in the germline V gene. V lost 3 bases to trimming and J lost 6 bases, with 15 bases between them. The CDR3, as DNA: TGCGCCAGCAGCTCTGCGACAGGCTCCTCTGAAGCTTTCTTT. This codes for CASSSATGSSEAFF.

The rearrangement uses TRBV7-2 and TRBJ2-5, with D possibly being TRBD2 (6 bases). Deletions cut 5 bases from V and 5 bases from J, with 12 bases between. From germline, CDR1 is SGHTA and CDR2 FQGNSA. This CDR3 spans 13 amino acids. The CDR3 spells CASSKLLAETQYF. CDR3 DNA: TGTGCCAGCAGCAAACTACTAGCCGAGACCCAGTACTTC.

This chain connects TRBV7-3 to TRBJ2-2; tentatively, D is TRBD2 (6 bases). Trimming shortened V by 2 bases and J by 5 bases, and 15 bases separated the two germline ends. This CDR3 spans 16 amino acids. Germline loops: CDR1 SGHTA, CDR2 FQGTGA. CDR3: CASSLQGGARTGELFF. The CDR3, as DNA: TGTGCCAGCAGCTTACAAGGAGGGGCAAGGACCGGGGAGCTGTTTTTT.

The chain couples TRBV2 to TRBJ1-2; 8 nucleotides agree with TRBD1. Germline V gene sequence: CDR1 SNHLY, CDR2 FYNNEI. J lost 2 bases, V lost 6 bases, and 5 bases had no gene match. There are 14 residues in the CDR3. CDR3 sequence: CASRARTGNYGYTF. In DNA form, the CDR3 reads TGTGCCAGCAGGGCCCGGACAGGGAACTATGGCTACACCTTC.